This is a list of T cell receptor beta chains from one sample in a study of T cell responses to AZD1222 COVID-19 vaccine. The protocol was immunoSEQ multiplex PCR, while the TCRdb copy is restricted to in-frame clones and leaves out a portion. The sample yields 150,000 to 200,000 clones, more than 85% seen once. Source: peripheral blood, taken 28 days after the second AZD1222 dose. Receptors were obtained from an adult who received the AZD1222 COVID-19 vaccine. CDR3s include the opening cysteine and the closing phenylalanine or tryptophan. The D gene is left open where the match is weak. Clone size is given for some rows only: seen once, a few or many times, or a class if the clone is expanded.

.,TRBJ1-6,.,15,TRBV5-1,TGCGCCAGCAGCTTAACAGGGAATAATGGCTCACCCCTCCACTTT,CASSLTGNNGSPLHF
.,TRBJ1-5,.,15,TRBV7-6,TGTGCCAGCAGCTTAGTGGCGGAACTGAATCAGCCCCAGCATTTT,CASSLVAELNQPQHF
TRBD2,TRBJ2-1,.,15,TRBV10-1,TGCGCCAGCAGTGCGAGCGGGAGAGAATACAATGAGCAGTTCTTC,CASSASGREYNEQFF
TRBD1,TRBJ1-1,.,14,TRBV11-2,TGTGCCAGCAGCTTAGGGGACAGGAACACTGAAGCTTTCTTT,CASSLGDRNTEAFF
.,TRBJ2-5,.,16,TRBV28,TGTGCCAGCAGTCCGGGGGGCGCCGGGTCGCAAGAGACCCAGTACTTC,CASSPGGAGSQETQYF
TRBD1,TRBJ1-3,.,12,TRBV3-1/TRBV3-2,TGTGCCAGCAGGGACAGGGGTTACACCATATATTTT,CASRDRGYTIYF
TRBD1,TRBJ2-1,.,15,TRBV5-1,TGCGCCAGCAGCTCCGGGACAGGAGTCTACAATGAGCAGTTCTTC,CASSSGTGVYNEQFF
TRBD1,TRBJ1-4,.,13,TRBV29-1,TGCAGCGTTTCTAGACAGGGGCGTGAAAAACTGTTTTTT,CSVSRQGREKLFF
.,TRBJ2-2,once,15,TRBV7-9,TGTGCCAGCAGCTTAGGCAGCGGGTCTTCCGGGGAGCTGTTTTTT,CASSLGSGSSGELFF
TRBD2,TRBJ2-2,.,16,TRBV24-1,TGTGCCACCAGTGAAGGGGCTAGCGGGTACACCGGGGAGCTGTTTTTT,CATSEGASGYTGELFF
.,TRBJ1-1,.,17,TRBV18,TGTGCCAGCTCACCGGCCGGAAGACAGGCGGGCGCCACTGAAGCTTTCTTT,CASSPAGRQAGATEAFF
.,TRBJ1-1,.,15,TRBV6-5,TGTGCCAGCAGCCCCCCACAGGCGCAGAACACTGAAGCTTTCTTT,CASSPPQAQNTEAFF
.,TRBJ2-5,.,15,TRBV6-5,TGTGCCAGCAGTTACTCGGAGGGGGCTGTGGAGACCCAGTACTTC,CASSYSEGAVETQYF
.,TRBJ2-3,.,12,TRBV7-8,TGTGCCAGCAGCCCCTACCGGAATACGCAGTATTTT,CASSPYRNTQYF
TRBD1,TRBJ2-6,.,20,TRBV28,TGTGCCAGCAGTTTTGGACGCTCGGGGACAGGGCTCTCTGGGGCCAACGTCCTGACTTTC,CASSFGRSGTGLSGANVLTF
TRBD1,TRBJ1-2,.,17,TRBV28,TGTGCCAGCAGTCCAAACAACCCCCGGCAGGGGGCGAGTGGCTACACCTTC,CASSPNNPRQGASGYTF
.,TRBJ2-5,.,15,TRBV7-9,TGTGCCAGCAGCTTAGACGGGGGACAGCAAGAGACCCAGTACTTC,CASSLDGGQQETQYF
TRBD1,TRBJ2-1,.,15,TRBV2,TGTGCCAGCAGTGGATGGGACAGGGGGAACAATGAGCAGTTCTTC,CASSGWDRGNNEQFF
TRBD1,TRBJ1-4,.,15,TRBV27,TGTGCCAGCAGTTCCCCCGGGACAGGGAGCGAAAAACTGTTTTTT,CASSSPGTGSEKLFF
.,TRBJ2-2,.,16,TRBV4-2,TGTGCCAGCAGCCAAGATCGCGGCAGCCTCACCGGGGAGCTGTTTTTT,CASSQDRGSLTGELFF
TRBD2,TRBJ2-1,.,16,TRBV7-3,TGTGCCAGCAGCTCTAGCGGCTCCGGGACCCTCAATGAGCAGTTCTTC,CASSSSGSGTLNEQFF
TRBD2,TRBJ2-7,.,17,TRBV5-6,TGTGCCAGCAGCTTTGCCCCGAGGGGTGCGGGGGGATACGAGCAGTACTTC,CASSFAPRGAGGYEQYF
TRBD2,TRBJ2-1,many,15,TRBV19,TGTGCCAGTAGTATAGATCGGGGGGGCTACAATGAGCAGTTCTTC,CASSIDRGGYNEQFF
.,TRBJ1-4,.,15,TRBV6-6,TGTGCCAGCAGTTACCTGGCACAGGAGATCGTAAAACTGTTTTTT,CASSYLAQEIVKLFF
TRBD1,TRBJ1-4,.,14,TRBV5-5,TGTGCCAGCAGCTTGGAGGCAGGGGGCGAAAAACTGTTTTTT,CASSLEAGGEKLFF
TRBD1,TRBJ2-7,.,16,TRBV28,TGTGCCAGCAGCCCCCCTAGGGTCGGGACAGGGAACGAGCAGTACTTC,CASSPPRVGTGNEQYF
.,TRBJ2-7,.,13,TRBV3-1/TRBV3-2,TGTGCCAGCAGTTTTACCGGGACCTACGAGCAGTACTTC,CASSFTGTYEQYF
.,TRBJ2-3,.,15,TRBV6-2/TRBV6-3,TGTGCCAGCAGTTATAAATCGGCGGGGTTGGATACGCAGTATTTT,CASSYKSAGLDTQYF
.,TRBJ1-1,.,16,TRBV18,TGTGCCAGCTCCCCACGGACCGGCCCAGGTGACACTGAAGCTTTCTTT,CASSPRTGPGDTEAFF
.,TRBJ1-5,.,16,TRBV3-1/TRBV3-2,TGTGCCAGCAGCCAAGATGGCGTCGGTGGTTATCAGCCCCAGCATTTT,CASSQDGVGGYQPQHF
.,TRBJ2-3,.,16,TRBV7-6,TGTGCCAGCAGCTTGGGGGGGCGCTTGGGTACGGATACGCAGTATTTT,CASSLGGRLGTDTQYF
.,TRBJ2-3,.,12,TRBV18,TGTGCCAGCTCACCCTCAACAGATACGCAGTATTTT,CASSPSTDTQYF
.,TRBJ2-5,.,15,TRBV24-1,TGTGCCACCAGTGATTACGGGGCGGGCCAAGAGACCCAGTACTTC,CATSDYGAGQETQYF
.,TRBJ2-2,.,17,TRBV5-1,TGCGCCAGCAGCTTGGTAGCCCATTCCTCGAACACCGGGGAGCTGTTTTTT,CASSLVAHSSNTGELFF
.,TRBJ1-2,few,15,TRBV7-6,TGTGCCAGCAGCTTACAGAACGGAATTAACTATGGCTACACCTTC,CASSLQNGINYGYTF
.,TRBJ2-1,.,14,TRBV11-2,TGTGCCAGCAGCTCGTCGGACCCCGGGGATGAGCAGTTCTTC,CASSSSDPGDEQFF
TRBD1,TRBJ1-5,.,15,TRBV5-8,TGTGCCAGCAGCTCTACGGACAGGGGGCATCAGCCCCAGCATTTT,CASSSTDRGHQPQHF
.,TRBJ2-7,.,18,TRBV3-1/TRBV3-2,TGTGCCAGCAGCCGAGAAAACTTACTAGGGGTGGAATCCTACGAGCAGTACTTC,CASSRENLLGVESYEQYF
TRBD1,TRBJ1-1,.,14,TRBV6-1,TGTGCCAGCAGTGACGGCAGGGGGTTCACTGAAGCTTTCTTT,CASSDGRGFTEAFF
.,TRBJ1-1,.,11,TRBV3-1/TRBV3-2,TGTGCCAGCAGCCAATCGACTGTAGCTTTCTTT,CASSQSTVAFF
TRBD1,TRBJ1-2,.,13,TRBV19,TGTGCCAGTAGAGGGGACAGGGTCCTCGGCTACACCTTC,CASRGDRVLGYTF
.,TRBJ1-4,once,19,TRBV7-2,TGTGCCAGCAGCTTAGATATGGTATTCAGCCTTACAACTAATGAAAAACTGTTTTTT,CASSLDMVFSLTTNEKLFF
TRBD2,TRBJ2-1,.,14,TRBV9,TGTGCCAGCAGCGTATTTAGCGGGGACAATGAGCAGTTCTTC,CASSVFSGDNEQFF
.,TRBJ1-4,.,16,TRBV7-9,TGTGCCAGCAGCTTAGTCGACTTTGGAACTAATGAAAAACTGTTTTTT,CASSLVDFGTNEKLFF
.,TRBJ1-6,.,16,TRBV10-3,TGTGCCATCAGGGAAATCGTGAGCTCCTATAATTCACCCCTCCACTTT,CAIREIVSSYNSPLHF
.,TRBJ2-1,.,12,TRBV18,TGTGCCAGCTCAACGACGAACAATGAGCAGTTCTTC,CASSTTNNEQFF
.,TRBJ1-2,.,15,TRBV6-5,TGTGCCGGCCAACGGACGGACAATCGGGGTGGCGGCTACACCTTC,CAGQRTDNRGGGYTF
TRBD2,TRBJ2-7,.,18,TRBV19,TGTGCCAGTAGTCGGTCCGGGAGAGCGGGAGGGAATTTCTACGAGCAGTACTTC,CASSRSGRAGGNFYEQYF
.,TRBJ1-1,few,14,TRBV27,TGTGCCAGCAGTTTACGACGCGGCGGCACTGAAGCTTTCTTT,CASSLRRGGTEAFF
.,TRBJ1-2,.,12,TRBV5-4,TGTGCCAGCAGCCAGGCTAACTATGGCTACACCTTC,CASSQANYGYTF
.,TRBJ1-3,.,18,TRBV3-1/TRBV3-2,TGTGCCAGCAGCCAAGAAATGGGGGACCTAAGCTCTGGAAACACCATATATTTT,CASSQEMGDLSSGNTIYF
TRBD1,TRBJ1-1,.,18,TRBV4-1,TGCGCCAGCAGCCAAGATTGGTCCGCAGGGGGAATGAACACTGAAGCTTTCTTT,CASSQDWSAGGMNTEAFF
TRBD1,TRBJ2-7,.,14,TRBV15,TGTGCCACCAGCACCGGGACAGGGGCCTACGAGCAGTACTTC,CATSTGTGAYEQYF
.,TRBJ1-1,.,15,TRBV24-1,TGTGCCACCAGTGACGCCAGGGGACCGAACACTGAAGCTTTCTTT,CATSDARGPNTEAFF
TRBD1,TRBJ1-1,.,14,TRBV15,TGTGCCACCAGCAGAGTGGGACAGTACACTGAAGCTTTCTTT,CATSRVGQYTEAFF
TRBD1,TRBJ1-6,.,13,TRBV6-6,TGTGCCAGCAGGCCGGGACAGGATTCACCCCTCCACTTT,CASRPGQDSPLHF
TRBD1,TRBJ2-7,.,15,TRBV2,TGTGCCAGCAGATTAGACAGGGGGCGCCCTGTTGAGCAGTACTTC,CASRLDRGRPVEQYF
TRBD1,TRBJ1-1,.,13,TRBV2,TGTGCCAGCAGTCCGGACAGGGTCACTGAAGCTTTCTTT,CASSPDRVTEAFF
TRBD2,TRBJ2-7,.,15,TRBV19,TGTGCCAGTAGTATTCAGACTAGCGGGAGTTCCGAGCAGTACTTC,CASSIQTSGSSEQYF